This T cell receptor (beta chain) comes out of a study of radiation and T cells in renal cell carcinoma (dated by TCRdb to 2018 to 2021). Concerning the study at large: The samples were obtained from a clinical trial, where primary renal cell carcinomas were treated with 15 Gy stereotactic body radiation therapy and then removed by nephrectomy 4 weeks afterward. In total, some 50 samples, comprising 26 tumors and approximately 27 peripheral blood samples, were subjected to TCR beta sequencing. Across all 53 samples, several million unique CDR3 nucleotide sequences encoding about 2.7 million unique CDR3 amino acid sequences were identified.

As concerns this clone: This receptor's antigen is unknown. Within one base of it there is no much larger clone, and no base qualities were kept.

Unmatched junction bases come to 13, with V trimmed by 5 bases and J by 2 bases. From the germline V gene, CDR1 is SGHTA and CDR2 is FQGNSA. Reading from cysteine to phenylalanine, the CDR3 counts 17 amino acids. Of the read, only the CDR3 DNA is kept; its 51 bases are in frame from base 1. TCR beta libraries were generated from genomic DNA with the immunoSEQ kit, following the manufacturer's recommendations. For library preparation, a first multiplex PCR was performed with proprietary primers, followed by a second PCR in which unique barcodes were added, and bead cleanups were performed after each round. Each sample batch included a kit-provided positive control reaction and a negative control reaction. The final libraries were assessed on an Agilent 4200 TapeStation D1000 ScreenTape, pooled by volume, and quantified by qPCR. Sequencing ran on an Illumina NextSeq500 with a MidOutput 150-cycle cartridge, using 156 Read1 and 15 Index1 cycles with kit custom primers. The pooled library was loaded at about 0.93 pM with around 22% PhiX control spiked in. As for the authors' bioinformatics: The vendor-processed data were analyzed in R, and a clonotype was defined as all T cells that share the same CDR3 nucleotide sequence. For clone abundance analyses, frequencies were normalized to the 10,000 most abundant clones in each sample. Public T cell clones, which averaged fewer than five per sample, were removed prior to analysis. Tumor-enriched clonotypes and baseline blood-enriched clonotypes were defined as those with an abundance difference of at least 32-fold between compartments. A beta-binomial differential abundance model was used to identify clonotypes that were expanded or contracted between blood time points. Similarity between tumor and blood repertoires was quantified using the Baroni-Urbani and Buser coefficient, and groups were compared with two-tailed Wilcoxon tests in R. The clones in this table, taken by TCRdb from immuneACCESS, are in-frame only. Not every clone is retained; where verified, under half of the shortfall comes from an unresolved V gene, and the cause of the rest is unknown. The V and J calls and clone size were taken over from that table, and D and trimming were inferred from the DNA. The table for this sample lists 120,000 or so clones; around 85% of them were counted only once. Approximately 6.3% of the sample rests with the top ten.

Findings and caveats that apply to the study as a whole: Top tumor clonotypes rose in blood from baseline to 2 weeks post-radiation, then contracted by 4 weeks, suggesting transient expansion of tumor-resident clones. Effects of radiation dose or scheduling on the TCR repertoire could not be addressed with the single-armed trial design. Tracking of blood repertoire dynamics stopped at approximately 4 weeks after treatment, with no follow-up past that point. Because pretreatment tumor biopsies were not available, the baseline intratumoral presence of clonotypes could not be determined.

Per the publication, the time point label means: blood 2 weeks post-SBRT. Explained via the paper, the treatment or condition label denotes: 15 Gy SBRT to primary tumor, nephrectomy 4 weeks later. To follow tumor-enriched clonotypes, serial peripheral blood was collected from radiation-treated patients at baseline and at 2 weeks and 4 weeks after SBRT. All patients had renal cell carcinoma with clear cell pathology. The QIAamp DNA Blood Mini Kit (Qiagen) was used to prepare genomic DNA for TCR sequencing. Only samples passing all quality control checks were included in the analyses. The sequencing here drew on blood, taken from a patient whose treatment included radiotherapy and nephrectomy. The sequence joins TRBV7-2 to TRBJ2-5; the central 8 bases match TRBD2. This clonotype was sampled from a man aged 45-65 years with renal cell carcinoma. The nucleotides are TGTGCCAGCAGCAGAGGAGTATTTGCGGGGGGACAAGAGACCCAGTACTTC. Its protein is CASSRGVFAGGQETQYF.